The clone carrying this T cell receptor (beta chain) occurred a few times. The sample originates from a study of graft-versus-host responses after intestinal transplantation. Background on the study: Multivisceral, liver-intestinal, or isolated intestinal transplants were given to recipients.

The study's findings and limits: Declines in HvG clones occurring early post-transplant were associated with peak circulating GvH clone levels. Recipient marrow harbored GvH clones, some of which surfaced first in ileum or blood.

CDR1 and CDR2 from the germline V gene are MNHEY and SVGAGI. V was trimmed by 6 bases and J by 3 bases, leaving 18 bases between them. The CDR3 extends over 15 amino acids. Profiling relied on immunoSEQ multiplex PCR, and the TCRdb table lists in-frame clones only, not all of them. This table holds 20,000 to 25,000 clones, approximately 40% found once. Irradiated stimulators labeled with violet dye, 200,000 in number, were plated with 200,000 CFSE-labeled responders. Once the reaction had ended, proliferating CFSE-low CD3+CD4+ and CD3+CD8+ responders were sorted. The receptor was derived from a human patient who received an intestinal transplant. The material sequenced was alloreactive CD8+ T cells from a mixed lymphocyte reaction culture, taken before intestinal transplant. Regarding subset: CFSE-low proliferating T cells sorted from roughly six-day pre-transplant mixed lymphocyte reaction (GvH or HvG direction). The J gene is TRBJ2-7, the V gene TRBV6-5, with D possibly TRBD2 on 7 matching bases. As DNA, the CDR3 is TGTGCCAGCAGCCAAACCACAGGGAGGGTCTACGAGCAGTACTTC. It codes for CASSQTTGRVYEQYF.